Listed below are T cell receptor beta chains from one sample, sequenced in a study of blood T cell repertoires in COVID-19. Only in-frame clones appear in the TCRdb table, and some are missing; sequencing was by immunoSEQ multiplex PCR. The table shows fewer than 80,000 clones, with 85% to 90% occurring only once. Sequencing input: peripheral blood. The receptors come from a man in his 70s with acute or convalescent COVID-19. CDR3s include the opening cysteine and the closing phenylalanine or tryptophan. The D gene is left open where the match is weak. Clone sizes are given selectively: once, few, many, or a class where the clone is expanded.

j_call: TRBJ2-5; d_call: -; clone_size: -; v_call: TRBV5-1; cdr3_aa: CASSSQAQETQYF; cdr3_nt: TGCGCCAGCAGCTCACAGGCTCAAGAGACCCAGTACTTC
j_call: TRBJ2-1; d_call: TRBD2; clone_size: -; v_call: TRBV18; cdr3_aa: CASSPSGRARNEQFF; cdr3_nt: TGTGCCAGCTCACCGAGCGGGAGGGCCAGGAATGAGCAGTTCTTC
j_call: TRBJ2-2; d_call: TRBD1; clone_size: -; v_call: TRBV7-9; cdr3_aa: CASGYRGRDTGELFF; cdr3_nt: TGTGCCAGCGGGTACAGGGGGCGGGACACCGGGGAGCTGTTTTTT
j_call: TRBJ2-1; d_call: -; clone_size: -; v_call: TRBV27; cdr3_aa: CASSLNRGVSYNEQFF; cdr3_nt: TGTGCCAGCAGTTTAAATCGGGGAGTCTCCTACAATGAGCAGTTCTTC
j_call: TRBJ1-2; d_call: -; clone_size: -; v_call: TRBV19; cdr3_aa: CASSIADGYTF; cdr3_nt: TGTGCCAGTAGTATAGCGGATGGCTACACCTTC
j_call: TRBJ2-1; d_call: TRBD2; clone_size: -; v_call: TRBV10-3; cdr3_aa: CAISPGTSGVYNEQFF; cdr3_nt: TGTGCCATCAGCCCCGGGACTAGCGGGGTATACAATGAGCAGTTCTTC
j_call: TRBJ1-2; d_call: -; clone_size: -; v_call: TRBV7-2; cdr3_aa: CASSLAVTVIQSNYGYTF; cdr3_nt: TGTGCCAGCAGCTTAGCGGTAACCGTGATACAGTCCAACTATGGCTACACCTTC
j_call: TRBJ2-7; d_call: -; clone_size: -; v_call: TRBV5-1; cdr3_aa: CASRQPTGYEQYF; cdr3_nt: TGCGCCAGCAGGCAGCCGACAGGCTACGAGCAGTACTTC
j_call: TRBJ2-1; d_call: TRBD2; clone_size: -; v_call: TRBV18; cdr3_aa: CASSRGTSAQGEQFF; cdr3_nt: TGTGCCAGCTCACGTGGGACTAGCGCGCAAGGAGAGCAGTTCTTC
j_call: TRBJ1-3; d_call: TRBD1; clone_size: few; v_call: TRBV6-5; cdr3_aa: CASSYTGGDTIYF; cdr3_nt: TGTGCCAGCAGTTACACAGGGGGGGACACCATATATTTT
j_call: TRBJ1-5; d_call: TRBD1; clone_size: -; v_call: TRBV4-2; cdr3_aa: CASSQVGGQGSQPQHF; cdr3_nt: TGTGCCAGCAGCCAAGTTGGGGGACAGGGGAGTCAGCCCCAGCATTTT
j_call: TRBJ2-7; d_call: TRBD1; clone_size: -; v_call: TRBV7-9; cdr3_aa: CASSLGDRWTYEQYF; cdr3_nt: TGTGCCAGCAGCTTAGGGGACAGGTGGACCTACGAGCAGTACTTC
j_call: TRBJ1-1; d_call: -; clone_size: once; v_call: TRBV5-4; cdr3_aa: CASSLGQAMNTEAFF; cdr3_nt: TGTGCCAGCAGCTTGGGGCAGGCCATGAACACTGAAGCTTTCTTT
j_call: TRBJ1-5; d_call: -; clone_size: -; v_call: TRBV2; cdr3_aa: CASDGGGANQPQHF; cdr3_nt: TGTGCCAGCGACGGTGGCGGGGCCAATCAGCCCCAGCATTTT
j_call: TRBJ2-6; d_call: -; clone_size: -; v_call: TRBV7-8; cdr3_aa: CASSLAGPGANVLTF; cdr3_nt: TGTGCCAGCAGCTTAGCGGGCCCTGGGGCCAACGTCCTGACTTTC
j_call: TRBJ2-1; d_call: TRBD2; clone_size: -; v_call: TRBV19; cdr3_aa: CASRTSGGDRDNEQFF; cdr3_nt: TGTGCCAGTAGGACTAGCGGGGGAGATAGGGACAATGAGCAGTTCTTC
j_call: TRBJ2-7; d_call: TRBD2; clone_size: -; v_call: TRBV7-8; cdr3_aa: CASSPRGGSAYEQYF; cdr3_nt: TGTGCCAGCAGCCCCCGGGGGGGGTCCGCCTACGAGCAGTACTTC
j_call: TRBJ1-1; d_call: -; clone_size: -; v_call: TRBV6-5; cdr3_aa: CASSYNPTGNTEAFF; cdr3_nt: TGTGCCAGCAGTTACAATCCGACAGGGAACACTGAAGCTTTCTTT
j_call: TRBJ2-5; d_call: -; clone_size: -; v_call: TRBV18; cdr3_aa: CASSVGQPQETQYF; cdr3_nt: TGTGCCAGCTCAGTAGGACAGCCTCAAGAGACCCAGTACTTC
j_call: TRBJ1-5; d_call: -; clone_size: -; v_call: TRBV6-1; cdr3_aa: CASSDTVDQPQHF; cdr3_nt: TGTGCCAGCAGTGACACGGTGGATCAGCCCCAGCATTTT
j_call: TRBJ1-5; d_call: -; clone_size: -; v_call: TRBV6-6; cdr3_aa: CASSGQSWQPQHF; cdr3_nt: TGTGCCAGCAGTGGACAGAGCTGGCAGCCCCAGCATTTT
j_call: TRBJ2-1; d_call: -; clone_size: -; v_call: TRBV5-6; cdr3_aa: CASSLGVSSYNEQFF; cdr3_nt: TGTGCCAGCAGCTTGGGCGTGAGCTCCTACAATGAGCAGTTCTTC
j_call: TRBJ2-5; d_call: -; clone_size: -; v_call: TRBV7-3; cdr3_aa: CASSLNEGETQYF; cdr3_nt: TGTGCCAGCAGCTTAAATGAGGGAGAGACCCAGTACTTC
j_call: TRBJ1-4; d_call: TRBD1; clone_size: -; v_call: TRBV10-3; cdr3_aa: CASGQGKTNEKLFF; cdr3_nt: TGTGCCAGCGGACAGGGGAAAACTAATGAAAAACTGTTTTTT